The 22 T cell receptor beta chains presented below share a single source sample, sequenced in a study of blood T cell repertoires in COVID-19. Method: immunoSEQ multiplex PCR; TCRdb's copy keeps in-frame clones and lacks some. In the table there are 80,000 to 100,000 clones, about 95% of which are singletons. The sample consisted of peripheral blood. Receptors were obtained from a human donor with active COVID-19. The donor label of this sample is uncertain.

The rearrangement joins TRBV7-2 to TRBJ2-7; D not resolved. V lost 1 base and J 6 bases, leaving 13 bases between the germline ends. The CDR3 is 14 residues long. The germline CDR1 and CDR2 sequences are SGHTA and FQGNSA. In DNA, the CDR3 is TGTGCCAGCAGCTTAGGGTTTGTTGCGTTCGAGCAGTACTTC. Its protein is CASSLGFVAFEQYF.

The CDR3 loop reads CASSLTAETQYF. DNA for the CDR3: TGTGCCAGCAGTTTAACCGCGGAGACCCAGTACTTC. The gene calls are TRBV28 and TRBJ2-5; no reliable D call. CDR1 is MDHEN, CDR2 SYDVKM, per germline. V was shortened by 2 bases and J by 5 bases, with 6 bases between the two germline ends. This CDR3 has 12 residues.

This clone was seen once. The chain uses TRBV6-2 or TRBV6-3 and TRBJ2-5; 9 nucleotides align to TRBD2. Looked up from germline, CDR1 is MNHEY and CDR2 is SVGEGT. CDR3 size: 15 residues. The V gene end was trimmed by 4 bases and the J gene end by 7 bases; junction bases not matched to a gene: 10. CDR3 in amino acids: CASSSREGQFRTQYF. DNA of the CDR3: TGTGCCAGCAGTTCGCGGGAGGGCCAGTTTCGGACCCAGTACTTC.

The chain combines TRBV19 with TRBJ2-7; TRBD1 matches at 11 bases. CDR1 is LNHDA, CDR2 SQIVND, per germline (reference sequence). This CDR3 has 14 residues. After removal of 4 bases from V and 6 bases from J, the junction contained 5 bases not matched to a gene. CDR3 in amino acids: CASSTRDRGIEQYF. CDR3 DNA: TGTGCCAGTAGTACAAGGGACAGGGGGATCGAGCAGTACTTC. Together with reference TRBV19 and TRBJ2-7, the CDR3 gives the full variable domain: DGGITQSPKYLFRKEGQNVTLSCEQNLNHDAMYWYRQDPGQGLRLIYYSQIVNDFQKGDIAEGYSVSREKKESFPLTVTSAQKNPTAFYLCASSTRDRGIEQYFGPGTRLTVT.

V usage is TRBV9 and J usage is TRBJ1-5; no clear D. Trimming took off 3 bases at V and 0 bases at J, with 10 bases between the two ends. The germline gives CDR1 SGDLS, CDR2 YYNGEE. The CDR3 extends over 15 amino acids. The DNA of the CDR3 is TGTGCCAGCAGCGCCGATGGAGTTAGCAATCAGCCCCAGCATTTT. Translated: CASSADGVSNQPQHF.

J is TRBJ2-3 and V is TRBV5-1, with TRBD1 matching over 7 bases. This CDR3 comprises 15 residues. V dropped 0 bases and J dropped 7; count of bases not matched to a gene: 8. Germline V lookup: CDR1 SGHRS, CDR2 YFSETQ. CDR3 DNA sequence: TGCGCCAGCAGCTTGGGGGGACAGTACTCAAATACGCAGTATTTT. Its protein is CASSLGGQYSNTQYF.

CDR3 sequence reads: CASSLTGAWETQYF. CDR3 DNA: TGTGCCAGCAGTTTGACAGGGGCGTGGGAGACCCAGTACTTC. V gene TRBV28 combines with J gene TRBJ2-5; 8 nucleotides match TRBD1. J gave up 5 bases and V 3 bases, and 5 bases lay outside the gene matches. Germline lookup yields CDR1 MDHEN and CDR2 SYDVKM. The CDR3 is made up of 14 amino acids.

This clone appeared a single time. V is TRBV6-5 and J is TRBJ2-3, with a weak D call TRBD1 (6 bases). Per the germline V gene, CDR1 is MNHEY and CDR2 is SVGAGI. This CDR3 spans 15 amino acids. V dropped 10 bases and J dropped 0 bases, with 17 bases sitting between them. This CDR3 is CATLRTAASTDTQYF. The CDR3 coding sequence is TGTGCCACGTTAAGGACAGCCGCTAGCACAGATACGCAGTATTTT.

The gene calls are TRBV7-9 and TRBJ2-3; 11 nucleotides line up with TRBD2. Germline V gene sequence: CDR1 SEHNR, CDR2 FQNEAQ (reference sequence). V shed 5 bases and J 1 base; nucleotides not matched to a gene: 8. The CDR3 loop spans 17 amino acids. In DNA form, the CDR3 reads TGTGCCAGCAGCCCCTCGACTAGCGGGGACCGCACAGATACGCAGTATTTT. Translating it yields CASSPSTSGDRTDTQYF.

V usage is TRBV3-1 (or the pseudogene TRBV3-2) and J usage is TRBJ1-2, with 7 bases matching TRBD1. The CDR3 has 14 residues. The trim removed 3 bases at V and 8 bases at J, leaving 9 bases unmatched. Germline V CDR1 and CDR2: LGHDT, YNNKEL (reference sequence). CDR3 protein: CASSHLTGVGGYTF. DNA of the CDR3: TGTGCCAGCAGCCACTTAACAGGGGTCGGCGGCTACACCTTC.

The rearrangement uses TRBV7-2 and TRBJ1-1; 7 bases are a match to TRBD1. Germline lookup yields CDR1 SGHTA and CDR2 FQGNSA. This CDR3 spans 12 amino acids. Trimming took 6 bases from V and 7 from J; bases not matched to a gene: 5. The CDR3 loop is CASRVRGDEAFF. The CDR3 DNA sequence: TGTGCCAGCAGGGTCAGGGGGGATGAAGCTTTCTTT. Full variable domain (remainder filled in from reference TRBV7-2 and TRBJ1-1): GAGVSQSPSNKVTEKGKDVELRCDPISGHTALYWYRQSLGQGLEFLIYFQGNSAPDKSGLPSDRFSAERTGGSVSTLTIQRTQQEDSAVYLCASRVRGDEAFFGQGTRLTVV.

This chain links TRBV19 with TRBJ2-5; D is perhaps TRBD1 (7 bases). V lost 4 bases to trimming and J lost 2 bases, with 17 bases between them. The CDR3 totals 16 residues. Germline-derived CDR1 and CDR2 are LNHDA and SQIVND (reference sequence). The CDR3 DNA reads TGTGCCAGTAGTAAGGACCCAGGGGGGATACAAGAGACCCAGTACTTC. Amino acid sequence: CASSKDPGGIQETQYF.

The V call is TRBV3-1 (or the pseudogene TRBV3-2), the J call TRBJ1-3; 8 bases map to TRBD1. V lost 5 bases and J lost 7; bases outside the gene matches: 16. The CDR3 loop spans 17 amino acids. CDR1 is LGHDT and CDR2 is YNNKEL in the germline V gene (reference sequence). CDR3 loop: CASSSATGVIWQNTIYF. CDR3 coding DNA: TGTGCCAGCAGCTCCGCGACAGGGGTAATCTGGCAGAACACCATATATTTT.

The gene calls are TRBV6-5 and TRBJ2-7; the D is unclear. Germline CDR1 and CDR2: MNHEY and SVGAGI. V was shortened by 5 bases and J by 2 bases, with 10 bases between the two germline ends. There are 13 residues in the CDR3. CDR3 in DNA: TGTGCCAGCAGTCGACTGAGTACCTACGAGCAGTACTTC. This encodes CASSRLSTYEQYF.

V usage is TRBV7-2 and J usage is TRBJ1-4; weak D call: TRBD1 (5 bases). The CDR3 runs to 13 residues. The germline gives CDR1 SGHTA, CDR2 FQGNSA. V was shortened by 5 bases and J by 5 bases, with 9 bases between the two germline ends. CDR3 amino acids: CASSPNRNEKLFF. CDR3 bases: TGTGCCAGCAGCCCAAACAGGAATGAAAAACTGTTTTTT.

The chain is built from TRBV7-9 and TRBJ1-2, with D perhaps TRBD1 (5 bases). Germline V CDR1 and CDR2: SEHNR, FQNEAQ (reference sequence). Trimming took off 0 bases at V and 2 bases at J, with 7 bases between the two ends. The CDR3 runs 14 residues. CDR3 DNA: TGTGCCAGCAGCTTAGCTCGGGGGAACTATGGCTACACCTTC. This codes for CASSLARGNYGYTF.

The chain joins TRBV7-8 to TRBJ1-1, with D tentatively TRBD1 (5 bases). The CDR3 runs to 14 residues. Looked up from germline, CDR1 is SGHVS and CDR2 is FQNEAQ. V gave up 0 bases and J gave up 11 bases, with 16 bases separating them. The CDR3 is CASSLAGRGGGAFF. CDR3 nucleotide sequence: TGTGCCAGCAGCTTAGCGGGTAGGGGAGGTGGGGCTTTCTTT.

The V call is TRBV3-1 (or the pseudogene TRBV3-2), the J call TRBJ2-7; 10 positions agree with TRBD1. The CDR3 spans 14 residues. The trim removed 3 bases at V and 9 bases at J, leaving 8 bases unmatched. Per germline, CDR1 LGHDT and CDR2 YNNKEL (reference sequence). The CDR3 reads CASSQRTGGVGQYF. The DNA of the CDR3 is TGTGCCAGCAGCCAGAGGACAGGGGGGGTCGGGCAGTACTTC.

The rearrangement links TRBV18 to TRBJ1-2; D may be TRBD1 (5 bases). V gave up 3 bases and J gave up 0 bases, with 8 bases separating them. The CDR3 has 14 residues. Germline CDR1 is KGHSH and CDR2 is LQKENI. The CDR3 is CASSPTASNYGYTF. Written as DNA, the CDR3 is TGTGCCAGCTCACCGACAGCCTCTAACTATGGCTACACCTTC.

J is TRBJ2-1 and V is TRBV19, with D perhaps matching TRBD2 (6 bases). The CDR3 length is 13 residues. V lost 10 bases and J 8 bases, leaving 18 bases between the germline ends. The germline V gene has CDR1 LNHDA and CDR2 SQIVND (reference sequence). DNA of the CDR3: TGTGCCACCAAGGGACTGGACGGTCATGAGCAGTTCTTC. Protein: CATKGLDGHEQFF.

V usage is TRBV18 and J usage is TRBJ1-4, with D unclear. The CDR3 extends over 15 amino acids. Trimming removed 1 base at V and 3 bases at J, with 9 bases between. Germline CDR1 is KGHSH and CDR2 is LQKENI. Written as DNA, the CDR3 is TGTGCCAGCTCACCACAAACATCTCCTAATGAAAAACTGTTTTTT. This translates into CASSPQTSPNEKLFF.

This clone was observed once. CDR3 in amino acids: CASSLTGMPNEKLFF. CDR3 coding DNA: TGTGCCAGCAGCCTTACAGGGATGCCTAATGAAAAACTGTTTTTT. V is TRBV14 and J is TRBJ1-4; TRBD1 is a possible D gene (6 bases). This CDR3 region has 15 residues. V was cut by 4 bases and J by 3 bases, with 12 bases left in between. In germline, CDR1 is SGHDN, CDR2 FVKESK.